This T cell receptor (beta chain) was sequenced in a study of post-analysis software for immune sequencing data. Study background: Relapsing-remitting, secondary progressive and progressive-relapsing courses of multiple sclerosis were included.

TCR beta libraries were prepared from cDNA with unique molecular identifiers. Each batch of about 0.95 to 11 million T cells produced some 500,000 cDNA molecules. TCRdb itself ran the PCR reads through MiXCR, one entry per CDR3 protein. Altogether under 200,000 distinct CDR3 sequences are present, 29% being singletons, with the ten largest covering 3% to 3.5%. This clonotype was seen a single time. Its antigen is as yet unknown. This CDR3 spans 14 amino acids. The V and J ends lost 4 bases and 4 bases, in that order; junction bases with no gene match: 9. CDR1 GTSNPN and CDR2 SVGIG come from the germline V gene (reference sequence). Study results and limitations: Patients had higher frequencies than controls of about five TRBV segments, including TRBV5-6, TRBV5-1 and TRBV20-1. Compared against controls, patients with multiple sclerosis displayed significantly lower normalized Chao1 diversity.

The sequencing input was blood. This clonotype originated in a girl aged 2 to 17 with multiple sclerosis. The chain recombines TRBV30 with TRBJ1-2; 7 bases fit TRBD1. The CDR3 spells CAWTLGGGAYGYTF. Written as DNA, the CDR3 is TGTGCCTGGACGCTTGGAGGGGGCGCCTATGGCTACACCTTC. The whole variable domain, filled in from reference TRBV30 and TRBJ1-2, reads SQTIHQWPATLVQPVGSPLSLECTVEGTSNPNLYWYRQAAGRGLQLLFYSVGIGQISSEVPQNLSASRPQDRQFILSSKKLLLSDSGFYLCAWTLGGGAYGYTFGSGTRLTVV.